This T cell receptor beta chain was profiled in a study of T-cell memory formation after mild COVID-19. The germline CDR1 and CDR2 sequences are LGHDT and YNNKEL (reference sequence). V lost 5 bases and J 3 bases, leaving 16 bases between the germline ends. This CDR3 spans 15 amino acids. MiXCR was run by TCRdb on the 5' RACE reads, yielding one entry per CDR3 protein. The profile covers roughly 310,000 distinct CDR3 sequences, with around 15% appearing a single time and around a fifth taken by the ten largest. This clonotype appeared a few times. This receptor was obtained from a man between 18 and 29 years old who had mild COVID-19 (a few samples of this study predate the infection). Cell type and time point are not known. Sequencing was carried out using PBMCs or a T cell subset sorted from them (not recorded which). The V and J genes are TRBV3-1 and TRBJ1-1; D possibly corresponds to TRBD1 (6 bases). The CDR3 is CASSTGRAPDTEAFF. CDR3 nucleotides: TGTGCCAGCAGCACAGGGAGGGCCCCGGACACTGAAGCTTTCTTT.